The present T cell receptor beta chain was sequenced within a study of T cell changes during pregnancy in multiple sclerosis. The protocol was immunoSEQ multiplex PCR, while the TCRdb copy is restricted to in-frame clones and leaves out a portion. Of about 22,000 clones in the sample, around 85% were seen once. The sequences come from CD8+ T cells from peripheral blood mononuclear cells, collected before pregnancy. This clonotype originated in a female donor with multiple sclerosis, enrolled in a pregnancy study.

The CDR3 reads CASSLAHLNTEAFF. CDR3 DNA sequence: TGCGCCAGCAGCTTGGCTCACTTGAACACTGAAGCTTTCTTT. J is TRBJ1-1 and V is TRBV5-1; D ambiguous. Germline CDR1 is SGHRS and CDR2 is YFSETQ. The CDR3 extends over 14 amino acids. V lost 0 bases and J lost 0, with 6 bases in between.